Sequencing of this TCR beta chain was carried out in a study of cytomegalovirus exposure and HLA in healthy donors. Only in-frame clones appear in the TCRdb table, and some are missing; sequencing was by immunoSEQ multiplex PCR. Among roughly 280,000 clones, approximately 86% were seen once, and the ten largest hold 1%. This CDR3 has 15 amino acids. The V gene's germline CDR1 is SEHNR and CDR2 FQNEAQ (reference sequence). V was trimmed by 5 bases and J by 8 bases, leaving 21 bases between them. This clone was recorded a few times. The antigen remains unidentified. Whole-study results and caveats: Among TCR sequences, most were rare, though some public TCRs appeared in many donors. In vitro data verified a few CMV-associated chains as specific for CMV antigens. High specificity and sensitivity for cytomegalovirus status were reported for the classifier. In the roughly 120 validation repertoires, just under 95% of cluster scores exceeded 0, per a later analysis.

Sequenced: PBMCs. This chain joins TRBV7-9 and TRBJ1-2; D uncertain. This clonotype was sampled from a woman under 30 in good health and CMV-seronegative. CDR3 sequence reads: CASSPIPDITGGYTF. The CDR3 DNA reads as TGTGCCAGCAGCCCCATCCCCGACATCACGGGAGGCTACACCTTC.